The 11 T cell receptor beta chains below come from one sample, sequenced in a study of control samples from healthy donors and cancer patients. Assay: immunoSEQ multiplex PCR; the TCRdb copy retains only in-frame clones and omits some. Of some 120,000 clones detected, 75% to 95% appear once; the ten largest clones hold roughly 8.7%. The sequencing sample was made of blood. All receptors come from a young man in good health.

The chain links TRBV2 to TRBJ1-1; tentative D call: TRBD1 (5 bases). Between the trimmed V and J ends, which lost 6 bases and 1 base, there was a span of 12 bases. Germline values: CDR1 SNHLY, CDR2 FYNNEI. This CDR3 comprises 14 residues. The CDR3 region is CASRFDSRNTEAFF. The DNA for the CDR3 is TGTGCCAGCAGGTTTGACAGCCGGAACACTGAAGCTTTCTTT.

The chain couples TRBV7-9 to TRBJ1-2; weak D call: TRBD1 (6 bases). Germline-derived CDR1 and CDR2 are SEHNR and FQNEAQ (reference sequence). The CDR3 runs to 14 residues. Trimming took 3 bases from V and 8 from J, leaving 16 bases between them. CDR3 protein: CASSLEQGVGGYTF. In DNA, the CDR3 is TGTGCCAGCAGCTTGGAACAGGGCGTAGGGGGCTACACCTTC.

In its sample, this clone was seen a few times. The gene calls are TRBV2 and TRBJ2-5, with D possibly TRBD2 on 6 matching bases. The germline V gene has CDR1 SNHLY and CDR2 FYNNEI. The CDR3 is 12 amino acids. Trimming cost V 8 bases and J 2 bases, with 9 bases left between them. CDR3 region: CASVGGQETQYF. As DNA, the CDR3 is TGTGCCAGCGTGGGGGGTCAAGAGACCCAGTACTTC.

The chain couples TRBV10-2 to TRBJ1-6; 7 bases align to TRBD1. CDR3 length: 14 residues. Germline trimming cut 7 bases from V and 7 bases from J; bases unmatched to any gene: 7. Looked up from germline, CDR1 is WSHSY and CDR2 is SAAADI. CDR3 coding DNA: TGCGCCAGCAAACATCCGGGACAGAATTCACCCCTCCACTTT. It specifies CASKHPGQNSPLHF.

This rearrangement joins TRBV12-5 to TRBJ2-2; 7 nucleotides align to TRBD1. Unmatched junction bases numbered 9, after V lost 1 base and J lost 4 bases. The CDR3 runs 17 residues. Germline CDR1 and CDR2: LGHNT and FRNRAP. In nucleotides, the CDR3 is TGTGCTAGTGGTTTGGACAGGGGATCCTCGGGCACCGGGGAGCTGTTTTTT. Protein sequence: CASGLDRGSSGTGELFF.

This chain joins TRBV27 and TRBJ2-7; D is perhaps TRBD2 (5 bases). This CDR3 region has 12 residues. Trimming pared 5 bases from V and 2 bases from J, leaving 7 bases between. CDR1 and CDR2 (germline): MNHEY, SMNVEV (reference sequence). The CDR3 coding sequence is TGTGCCAGCAGTGGACTTACCTACGAGCAGTACTTC. Translation gives CASSGLTYEQYF.

In its sample, this clone was seen once. V is TRBV9 and J is TRBJ1-3, with a possible D match to TRBD1 (5 bases). V was trimmed by 7 bases and J by 5 bases, leaving 10 bases between them. CDR3 length: 12 amino acids. Germline lookup yields CDR1 SGDLS and CDR2 YYNGEE. CDR3 nucleotide sequence: TGTGCCAGCGAGGGGTTCAGAAACACCATATATTTT. Its protein is CASEGFRNTIYF.

The chain employs TRBV7-2 and TRBJ2-1; weak D call: TRBD1 (6 bases). The V gene lost 8 bases and the J gene lost 6 bases, with 17 bases spanning the gap. Looked up from germline, CDR1 is SGHTA and CDR2 is FQGNSA. The CDR3 sequence is 14 residues long. The CDR3 sequence is CASLNRESRNEQFF. The CDR3 bases are TGTGCCAGCCTAAACAGGGAATCTCGCAATGAGCAGTTCTTC.

The DNA for the CDR3 is TGTGCCTGGGAGGGGACACCATGGTCGAGCTCTGGAAACACCATATATTTT. Amino acids: CAWEGTPWSSSGNTIYF. The chain links TRBV30 to TRBJ1-3; possibly TRBD1 for D (6 bases). The CDR3 has 17 residues. The germline V and J ends were trimmed by 5 bases and 0 bases, with 20 bases remaining between them. Germline-derived CDR1 and CDR2 are GTSNPN and SVGIG (reference sequence).

The V call is TRBV30, the J call TRBJ1-1, with 7 bases fitting TRBD1. Germline V gives CDR1 GTSNPN, CDR2 SVGIG (reference sequence). CDR3 length: 13 residues. J was trimmed by 4 bases and V by 2 bases; bases with no gene match: 4. This chain's CDR3 is CAWSQGGATEAFF. CDR3 sequence (DNA): TGTGCCTGGAGTCAGGGGGGGGCCACTGAAGCTTTCTTT.

This chain connects TRBV11-2 to TRBJ2-5; D gene ambiguous. Trimming removed 5 bases from V and 7 bases from J, with 11 bases in between. This CDR3 spans 12 amino acids. Germline V gives CDR1 SGHAT, CDR2 FQNNGV. CDR3 sequence: CASSNYWGTQYF. For the CDR3, the DNA is TGTGCCAGCAGCAACTACTGGGGGACCCAGTACTTC.